Sequencing of this T cell receptor beta chain was carried out in a study of long-term antiretroviral therapy in people with HIV. Study-level points and caveats: Among HIV repertoires, CDR3 length ranges were narrower than those of controls.

Survey-level immunoSEQ v3.0 assays were run. A per-sample goal of about 40,000-55,000 T-cell genomes was targeted by sequencing. Libraries were prepared by immunoSEQ multiplex PCR; TCRdb keeps only in-frame clonotypes and omits some of them. Found here are 15,000 or so clones, around three quarters of them singletons; the top ten hold 28%. Only one count was recorded for this clone. Its target is unknown. Germline lookup yields CDR1 SNHLY and CDR2 FYNNEI. The CDR3 has 13 residues. The ends were cut back, 6 bases at V and 3 bases at J, with 11 bases in the middle. The chain couples TRBV2 to TRBJ1-1; D call uncertain. Here the sequenced sample was unsorted PBMCs, taken 3.1 years after starting antiretroviral therapy. The clonotype originates from a man aged 35 to 55 with HIV. This CDR3 reads CASRSSSYTEAFF. The CDR3 DNA is TGTGCCAGCAGGAGTAGCAGCTACACTGAAGCTTTCTTT. The entire variable domain, with the rest obtained from reference TRBV2 and TRBJ1-1, is as follows: EPEVTQTPSHQVTQMGQEVILRCVPISNHLYFYWYRQILGQKVEFLVSFYNNEISEKSEIFDDQFSVERPDGSNFTLKIRSTKLEDSAMYFCASRSSSYTEAFFGQGTRLTVV.